The rows below give T cell receptor beta chains drawn from one sample of a study of T-cell memory formation after mild COVID-19. TCRdb reprocessed the 5' RACE reads with MiXCR, giving one entry per CDR3 protein. This sample yields hundreds of thousands of distinct CDR3 sequences, of which about a fifth are seen a single time; about 8.7% belongs to the top ten. The specimen was PBMCs or a T cell subset sorted from them (not recorded which). The receptors were gathered from an adult woman who had mild COVID-19 (a few samples of this study predate the infection). Cell type and time point are not known. CDR3s include the opening cysteine and the closing phenylalanine or tryptophan. Each record gives: J gene, V gene, CDR3 length, clone size, D gene, CDR3 DNA, CDR3 protein. D genes are given only for firm matches. A row's size may be missing; if present it is once, few, many or a size class.

J gene: TRBJ1-2
V gene: TRBV20-1
CDR3 length: 15
clone size: NA
D gene: NA
CDR3 DNA: TGCAGTGCTAGTACTTTGGGTGGCGCCAACTATGGCTACACCTTC
CDR3 protein: CSASTLGGANYGYTF

J gene: TRBJ2-1
V gene: TRBV7-2
CDR3 length: 14
clone size: NA
D gene: NA
CDR3 DNA: TGTGCCAGCAGCTTAGCCCCCATCTACAATGAGCAGTTCTTC
CDR3 protein: CASSLAPIYNEQFF

J gene: TRBJ1-5
V gene: TRBV4-3
CDR3 length: 14
clone size: many
D gene: NA
CDR3 DNA: TGCGCCAGCAGCCAAGATTATGCCAATCAGCCCCAGCATTTT
CDR3 protein: CASSQDYANQPQHF

J gene: TRBJ2-1
V gene: TRBV18
CDR3 length: 16
clone size: few
D gene: TRBD2
CDR3 DNA: TGTGCCAGCTCACCACTGCTAGCGGGAGGTCAGGGTGAGCAGTTCTTC
CDR3 protein: CASSPLLAGGQGEQFF

J gene: TRBJ2-7
V gene: TRBV6-6
CDR3 length: 12
clone size: NA
D gene: NA
CDR3 DNA: TGTGCCAGCAGCCCCTCGCCCCACGAGCAGTACTTC
CDR3 protein: CASSPSPHEQYF

J gene: TRBJ1-1
V gene: TRBV5-5
CDR3 length: 14
clone size: few
D gene: NA
CDR3 DNA: TGTGCCAGCATCCTTGGCGGCCGCGGCACTGAAGCTTTCTTT
CDR3 protein: CASILGGRGTEAFF

J gene: TRBJ2-3
V gene: TRBV6-6
CDR3 length: 14
clone size: few
D gene: NA
CDR3 DNA: TGTGCCAGCTCCCGGAGGGAGGGCACAGATACGCAGTATTTT
CDR3 protein: CASSRREGTDTQYF

J gene: TRBJ2-5
V gene: TRBV3-1
CDR3 length: 15
clone size: NA
D gene: TRBD1
CDR3 DNA: TGTGCCAGCAGCCAGAGGGGGCAGGGAGAGAAGACCCAGTACTTC
CDR3 protein: CASSQRGQGEKTQYF

J gene: TRBJ1-5
V gene: TRBV6-1
CDR3 length: 16
clone size: NA
D gene: NA
CDR3 DNA: TGTGCCAGCAGTGAAGGGGTACCCCCAACTCGGCAGCCCCAGCATTTT
CDR3 protein: CASSEGVPPTRQPQHF

J gene: TRBJ2-1
V gene: TRBV24-1
CDR3 length: 16
clone size: few
D gene: TRBD2
CDR3 DNA: TGTGCCACCAGTGACTCGGGACTAGCGGACTACAATGAGCAGTTCTTC
CDR3 protein: CATSDSGLADYNEQFF

J gene: TRBJ2-5
V gene: TRBV12-3/TRBV12-4
CDR3 length: 11
clone size: many
D gene: NA
CDR3 DNA: TGTGCCAGCAGCTTAAGAGAGACCCAGTACTTC
CDR3 protein: CASSLRETQYF

J gene: TRBJ2-7
V gene: TRBV14
CDR3 length: 14
clone size: NA
D gene: NA
CDR3 DNA: TGTGCCAGCAGCCAAGATTCAGCTACCTACGAGCAGTACTTC
CDR3 protein: CASSQDSATYEQYF

J gene: TRBJ2-2
V gene: TRBV4-3
CDR3 length: 19
clone size: few
D gene: NA
CDR3 DNA: TGCGCCAGCAGCCAAGACCCAGGGGTCGGTATTCGTGGCACCGGGGAGCTGTTTTTT
CDR3 protein: CASSQDPGVGIRGTGELFF

J gene: TRBJ2-1
V gene: TRBV7-3
CDR3 length: 13
clone size: few
D gene: NA
CDR3 DNA: TGTGCCAGCAGCTTAATGGGCTACAATGAGCAGTTCTTC
CDR3 protein: CASSLMGYNEQFF

J gene: TRBJ2-1
V gene: TRBV25-1
CDR3 length: 15
clone size: NA
D gene: NA
CDR3 DNA: TGTGCCAGCAGCTTAGGGTGGGGGGTCTACAATGAGCAGTTCTTC
CDR3 protein: CASSLGWGVYNEQFF

J gene: TRBJ1-1
V gene: TRBV5-1
CDR3 length: 17
clone size: NA
D gene: TRBD1
CDR3 DNA: TGCGCCAGCAGCTCATTCCGCCTCACCGGGACAGGGGCTGAAGCTTTCTTT
CDR3 protein: CASSSFRLTGTGAEAFF

J gene: TRBJ1-1
V gene: TRBV7-9
CDR3 length: 15
clone size: few
D gene: NA
CDR3 DNA: TGTGCCAGCAGCCGTAGTGGGGCGCGGAGCACTGAAGCTTTCTTT
CDR3 protein: CASSRSGARSTEAFF

J gene: TRBJ2-7
V gene: TRBV7-2
CDR3 length: 13
clone size: once
D gene: TRBD2
CDR3 DNA: TGTGACAGCAGCCCGGGACTAGCCCAGGAGCAGTACTTC
CDR3 protein: CDSSPGLAQEQYF

J gene: TRBJ2-7
V gene: TRBV4-1
CDR3 length: 17
clone size: few
D gene: NA
CDR3 DNA: TGCGCCAGCAGCCAAGGTTCGGGATTGGCAGGGGCAAGCGAGCAGTACTTC
CDR3 protein: CASSQGSGLAGASEQYF

J gene: TRBJ2-7
V gene: TRBV27
CDR3 length: 14
clone size: few
D gene: NA
CDR3 DNA: TGTGCCAGCAGTTTAGGACGGGGTGCCTACGAGCAGTACTTC
CDR3 protein: CASSLGRGAYEQYF

J gene: TRBJ1-1
V gene: TRBV20-1
CDR3 length: 14
clone size: NA
D gene: TRBD1
CDR3 DNA: TGCAGTGCTAGCCGGACAGGGATGACCATTGAAGCTTTCTTT
CDR3 protein: CSASRTGMTIEAFF

J gene: TRBJ2-2
V gene: TRBV10-3
CDR3 length: 13
clone size: NA
D gene: NA
CDR3 DNA: TGTGCCATTTCCCCTAAGGAGGCCGGGGAGCTGTTTTTT
CDR3 protein: CAISPKEAGELFF

J gene: TRBJ1-2
V gene: TRBV7-2
CDR3 length: 14
clone size: NA
D gene: NA
CDR3 DNA: TGTGCCAGCAGCTTAGCGCCCAGGAACTATGGCTACACCTTC
CDR3 protein: CASSLAPRNYGYTF

J gene: TRBJ1-5
V gene: TRBV2
CDR3 length: 15
clone size: NA
D gene: NA
CDR3 DNA: TGTGCCAGCAGTGGCACGCAAAATAGCAATCAGCCCCAGCATTTT
CDR3 protein: CASSGTQNSNQPQHF

J gene: TRBJ2-5
V gene: TRBV7-9
CDR3 length: 15
clone size: few
D gene: TRBD2
CDR3 DNA: TGTGCCAGCAGCCAGGGGACTAGAACTGAAGAGACCCAGTACTTC
CDR3 protein: CASSQGTRTEETQYF

J gene: TRBJ2-4
V gene: TRBV28
CDR3 length: 13
clone size: few
D gene: NA
CDR3 DNA: TGTGCCAGCAGTCAAAGGGGCCCCGGCATTCAGTACTTC
CDR3 protein: CASSQRGPGIQYF

J gene: TRBJ1-2
V gene: TRBV30
CDR3 length: 13
clone size: few
D gene: NA
CDR3 DNA: TGTGCCTGGAGTCCCGAATTGCGGGTTGGCTACACCTTC
CDR3 protein: CAWSPELRVGYTF

J gene: TRBJ1-1
V gene: TRBV5-1
CDR3 length: 15
clone size: NA
D gene: NA
CDR3 DNA: TGCGCCAGCAGCATCAGGACGTTCATGAACACTGAAGCTTTCTTT
CDR3 protein: CASSIRTFMNTEAFF

J gene: TRBJ2-7
V gene: TRBV20-1
CDR3 length: 15
clone size: few
D gene: TRBD2
CDR3 DNA: TGCAGTGCTAGACTGCCGGGGCTAGCGGAATACGAGCAGTACTTC
CDR3 protein: CSARLPGLAEYEQYF

J gene: TRBJ2-7
V gene: TRBV27
CDR3 length: 15
clone size: NA
D gene: TRBD2
CDR3 DNA: TGTGCCAGCAGTCGTCCTAGCGGGAGGGCCTACGAGCAGTACTTC
CDR3 protein: CASSRPSGRAYEQYF

J gene: TRBJ2-1
V gene: TRBV4-3
CDR3 length: 15
clone size: many
D gene: NA
CDR3 DNA: TGCGCCAGCTCACAGCGGCATAGCTCCTACAATGAGCAGTTCTTC
CDR3 protein: CASSQRHSSYNEQFF

J gene: TRBJ2-5
V gene: TRBV25-1
CDR3 length: 12
clone size: NA
D gene: NA
CDR3 DNA: TGTGCCAGCAGTGCCTCCTTGAGGGTCCAGTACTTC
CDR3 protein: CASSASLRVQYF

J gene: TRBJ1-5
V gene: TRBV5-5
CDR3 length: 13
clone size: NA
D gene: NA
CDR3 DNA: TGTGCCAGCAGCTTATCAACCTCTCAGCCCCAGCATTTT
CDR3 protein: CASSLSTSQPQHF

J gene: TRBJ1-3
V gene: TRBV7-2
CDR3 length: 13
clone size: NA
D gene: NA
CDR3 DNA: TGTGCCAGCAGCTCGGGACACGGAAACACCATATATTTT
CDR3 protein: CASSSGHGNTIYF

J gene: TRBJ2-7
V gene: TRBV12-3/TRBV12-4
CDR3 length: 14
clone size: few
D gene: NA
CDR3 DNA: TGTGCCAGCAGTTTACAGGGTCGGGGCTACGAGCAGTACTTC
CDR3 protein: CASSLQGRGYEQYF

J gene: TRBJ2-2
V gene: TRBV27
CDR3 length: 18
clone size: few
D gene: TRBD2
CDR3 DNA: TGTGCCAGCAGTTTATATGGGGGACTAGCGGGGAACACCGGGGAGCTGTTTTTT
CDR3 protein: CASSLYGGLAGNTGELFF

J gene: TRBJ2-6
V gene: TRBV5-4
CDR3 length: 17
clone size: NA
D gene: TRBD2
CDR3 DNA: TGTGCCAGCAGCATCGCTAGCGGGGGGTCAGGGGCCAACGTCCTGACTTTC
CDR3 protein: CASSIASGGSGANVLTF

J gene: TRBJ2-5
V gene: TRBV6-6
CDR3 length: 15
clone size: NA
D gene: TRBD2
CDR3 DNA: TGTGCCAGCACCAGGACTAGCGGGAGGTCGGAGACCCAGTACTTC
CDR3 protein: CASTRTSGRSETQYF

J gene: TRBJ2-3
V gene: TRBV23-1
CDR3 length: 16
clone size: NA
D gene: NA
CDR3 DNA: TGCGCCAGCACCCCTCCCATCGGGGACTGCACAGATACGCAGTATTTT
CDR3 protein: CASTPPIGDCTDTQYF

J gene: TRBJ2-1
V gene: TRBV7-9
CDR3 length: 12
clone size: many
D gene: TRBD2
CDR3 DNA: TGTGCCAGCAGCTCTAGCGGGAATGAGCAGTTCTTC
CDR3 protein: CASSSSGNEQFF

J gene: TRBJ2-7
V gene: TRBV20-1
CDR3 length: 15
clone size: NA
D gene: TRBD2
CDR3 DNA: TGCAGTGCTAGAGAAACTAGCGGGAGTCCCTACGAGCAGTACTTC
CDR3 protein: CSARETSGSPYEQYF

J gene: TRBJ2-1
V gene: TRBV7-9
CDR3 length: 14
clone size: NA
D gene: NA
CDR3 DNA: TGTGCCAGCAGCTTAGATTTGGGGCTGAATGAGCAGTTCTTC
CDR3 protein: CASSLDLGLNEQFF

J gene: TRBJ2-7
V gene: TRBV2
CDR3 length: 12
clone size: many
D gene: TRBD1
CDR3 DNA: TGTGCCAGCAGTTCGGACAGGGGGGAGCAGTACTTC
CDR3 protein: CASSSDRGEQYF